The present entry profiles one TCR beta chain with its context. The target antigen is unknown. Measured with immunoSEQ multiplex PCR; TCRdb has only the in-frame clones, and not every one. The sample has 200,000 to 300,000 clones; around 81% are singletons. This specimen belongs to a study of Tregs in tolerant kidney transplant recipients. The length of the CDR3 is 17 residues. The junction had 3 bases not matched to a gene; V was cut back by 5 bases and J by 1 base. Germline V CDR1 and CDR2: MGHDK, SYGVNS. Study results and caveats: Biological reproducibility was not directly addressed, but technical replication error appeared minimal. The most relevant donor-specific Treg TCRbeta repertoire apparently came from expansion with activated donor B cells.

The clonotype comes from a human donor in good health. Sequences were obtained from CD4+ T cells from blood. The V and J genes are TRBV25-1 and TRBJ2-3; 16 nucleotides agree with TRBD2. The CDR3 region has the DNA TGTGCCAGCAGTCCCGGGACTAGCGGGAGGGGCACAGATACGCAGTATTTT. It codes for CASSPGTSGRGTDTQYF.